The 3 T cell receptor beta chains presented below share a single source sample, sequenced in a study of T-cell memory formation after mild COVID-19 (dated by TCRdb to 2020 to 2023). The method was 5' RACE. TCRdb records Illumina NovaSeq 6000 as the sequencer. The public reads were run again by TCRdb, first through fastp at Q25 and then through MiXCR, and only productive beta chains were kept. Records with the same CDR3 protein are collapsed into one entry carrying the most frequent genes and DNA. The sample table records 390,000 or so distinct CDR3 sequences; about 16% of these occur just once. The ten top clones hold roughly 21% of the sample. The sample consisted of PBMCs or a T cell subset sorted from them (not recorded which). The receptor set was obtained from a man between 18 and 29 years old who had mild COVID-19 (a few samples of this study predate the infection). The sample titles of this study are shuffled in the database, so cell type and time point are left out; the donor was told from shared clones.

V usage is TRBV7-2 and J usage is TRBJ2-5, with a possible D match to TRBD2 (5 bases). V lost 9 bases and J 4 bases, leaving 12 bases between the germline ends. Germline assignment: CDR1 SGHTA and CDR2 FQGNSA. The CDR3 loop spans 12 amino acids. The CDR3 here is CASIGVGETQYF. DNA for the CDR3: TGTGCCAGTATCGGGGTAGGAGAGACCCAGTACTTC.

This clonotype came up a few times. The rearrangement links TRBV12-3 or TRBV12-4 to TRBJ2-1; TRBD2 agrees at 14 bases. V shed 5 bases and J 10 bases; nucleotides not matched to a gene: 7. The CDR3 extends over 15 amino acids. Here the CDR3 DNA reads TGTGCCAGCAGTCAGACTAGCGGGGGGGCGGGCGAGCAGTTCTTC. Translation: CASSQTSGGAGEQFF.

This clonotype was detected a few times. The rearrangement uses TRBV7-9 and TRBJ2-7; a weak D match, TRBD2 (5 bases). This CDR3 is built from 16 residues. V gave up 5 bases and J gave up 0 bases, with 17 bases separating them. In germline, CDR1 is SEHNR, CDR2 FQNEAQ (reference sequence). The CDR3 protein is CASSPRGQANSYEQYF. CDR3 nucleotide sequence: TGTGCCAGCAGCCCCCGAGGGCAGGCGAACTCCTACGAGCAGTACTTC.